This T cell receptor beta chain was recovered during a study of control samples from healthy donors and cancer patients (dated by TCRdb to about 2020). Library method: the immunoSEQ multiplex PCR assay. TCRdb re-hosts the immuneACCESS table, in-frame sequences only. Its copies lack some clones; in the studies checked, an unresolved V gene accounts for under half of them, and the cause for the rest is not known. The table of this sample itemizes some 190,000 clones. In total, the top ten clones hold 2% to 2.5% of the sample. Counted from cysteine to phenylalanine, this CDR3 has 15 amino acids. CDR3 DNA only is kept here, 45 bases in frame from base 1. According to the germline V gene (reference sequence), CDR1 reads MNHEY and CDR2 reads SMNVEV. V was cut back by 2 bases and J by 3 bases, leaving a gap of 11 bases between them. With regard to this clone: Its target antigen remains unknown.

The sequence derives from a woman aged 25 to 39 in good health. Material for sequencing was blood. This chain is built from TRBV27 and TRBJ2-1; the D gene could be either TRBD1 or TRBD2, each agreeing at 6 bases. The sequenced DNA: TGTGCCAGCAGTTTACCGGGGGCGGGCTACAATGAGCAGTTCTTC. Its amino acids are CASSLPGAGYNEQFF.